The clone carrying this T cell receptor (beta chain) has a count of ten or more. The antigen is unknown. A 10-nucleotide random UMI tagged transcripts in template-switch 5'RACE cDNA synthesis. TCRdb passed the 5' RACE reads through MiXCR, listing each CDR3 protein once. The table shows 47,000 or so distinct CDR3 sequences, with roughly 10% occurring only once. This sample is drawn from a study of neurological immune-mediated disorders. Points from the study as a whole: The most TCR clonal expansion was seen in HTLV-1-associated myelopathy, and the least was seen in multiple sclerosis, which fell below healthy controls.

Germline V CDR1 and CDR2: LGHNA, YNFKEQ. This CDR3 contains 15 residues. Unmatched junction bases numbered 3, after V lost 4 bases and J lost 4 bases. The time point denotes: longitudinal time-point 1 (baseline). The chain uses TRBV4-2 and TRBJ2-5, with 13 bases identical to TRBD2. Source material: PBMCs. This sequence originates from a woman aged 40 to 49 in good health. CDR3 DNA: TGTGCCAGCAGCCGACTAGCGGGGGGCCGAGAGACCCAGTACTTC. Translated: CASSRLAGGRETQYF.